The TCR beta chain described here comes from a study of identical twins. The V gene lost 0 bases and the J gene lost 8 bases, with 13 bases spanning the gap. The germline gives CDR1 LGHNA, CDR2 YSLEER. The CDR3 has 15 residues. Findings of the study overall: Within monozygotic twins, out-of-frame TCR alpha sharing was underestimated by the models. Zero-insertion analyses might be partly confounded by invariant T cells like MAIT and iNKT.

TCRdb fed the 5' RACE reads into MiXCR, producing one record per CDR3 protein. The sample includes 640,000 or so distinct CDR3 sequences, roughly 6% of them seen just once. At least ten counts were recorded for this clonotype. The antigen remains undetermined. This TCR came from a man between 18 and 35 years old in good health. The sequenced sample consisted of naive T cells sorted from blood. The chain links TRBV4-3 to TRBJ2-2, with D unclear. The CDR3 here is CASSQDMGVSGELFF. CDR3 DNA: TGCGCCAGCAGCCAAGATATGGGCGTCTCAGGGGAGCTGTTTTTT.